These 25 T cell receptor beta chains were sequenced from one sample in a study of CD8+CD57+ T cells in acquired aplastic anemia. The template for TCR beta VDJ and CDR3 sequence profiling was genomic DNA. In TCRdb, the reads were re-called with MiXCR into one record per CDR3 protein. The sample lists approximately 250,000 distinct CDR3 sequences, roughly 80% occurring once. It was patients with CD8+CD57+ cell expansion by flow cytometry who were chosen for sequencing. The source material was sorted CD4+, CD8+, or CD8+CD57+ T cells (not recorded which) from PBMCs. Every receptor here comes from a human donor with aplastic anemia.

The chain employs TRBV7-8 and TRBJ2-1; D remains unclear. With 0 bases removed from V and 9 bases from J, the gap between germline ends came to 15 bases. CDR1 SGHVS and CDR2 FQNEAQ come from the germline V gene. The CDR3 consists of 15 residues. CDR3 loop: CASSLAGGPETEQFF. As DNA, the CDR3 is TGTGCCAGCAGCTTAGCGGGCGGTCCCGAGACTGAGCAGTTCTTC.

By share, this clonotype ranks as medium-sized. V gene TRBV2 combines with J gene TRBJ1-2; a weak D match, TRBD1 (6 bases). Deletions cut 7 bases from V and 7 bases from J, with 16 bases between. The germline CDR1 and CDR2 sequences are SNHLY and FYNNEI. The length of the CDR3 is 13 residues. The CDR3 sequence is CASIDRNYPGYTF. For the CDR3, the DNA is TGTGCCAGCATCGACAGGAACTATCCTGGCTACACCTTC.

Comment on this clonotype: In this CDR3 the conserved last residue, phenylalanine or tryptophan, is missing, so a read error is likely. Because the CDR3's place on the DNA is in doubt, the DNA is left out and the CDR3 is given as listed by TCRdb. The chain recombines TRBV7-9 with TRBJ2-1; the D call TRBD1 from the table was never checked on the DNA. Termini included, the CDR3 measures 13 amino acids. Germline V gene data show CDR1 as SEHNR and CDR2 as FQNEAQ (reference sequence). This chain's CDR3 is CAGQGAGETQYFG.

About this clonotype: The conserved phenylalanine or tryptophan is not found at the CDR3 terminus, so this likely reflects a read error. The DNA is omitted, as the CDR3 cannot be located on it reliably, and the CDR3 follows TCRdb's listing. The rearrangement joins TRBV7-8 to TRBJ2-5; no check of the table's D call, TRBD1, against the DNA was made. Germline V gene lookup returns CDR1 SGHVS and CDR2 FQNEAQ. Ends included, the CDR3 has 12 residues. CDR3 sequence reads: CAGRGARGPDYL.

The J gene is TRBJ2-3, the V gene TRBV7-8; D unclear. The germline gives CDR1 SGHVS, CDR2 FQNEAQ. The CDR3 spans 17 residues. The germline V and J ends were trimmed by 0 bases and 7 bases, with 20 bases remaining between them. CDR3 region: CASSLACGPDTEYTQYF. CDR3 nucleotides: TGTGCCAGCAGCTTAGCTTGTGGACCCGATACGGAGTATACGCAGTATTTT.

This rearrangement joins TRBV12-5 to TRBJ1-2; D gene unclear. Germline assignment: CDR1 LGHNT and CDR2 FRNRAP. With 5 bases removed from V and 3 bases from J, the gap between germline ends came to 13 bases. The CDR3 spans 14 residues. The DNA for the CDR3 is TGTGCTAGTGGTCGGGCAGGCCTTTACTATGGCTACACCTTC. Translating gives CASGRAGLYYGYTF.

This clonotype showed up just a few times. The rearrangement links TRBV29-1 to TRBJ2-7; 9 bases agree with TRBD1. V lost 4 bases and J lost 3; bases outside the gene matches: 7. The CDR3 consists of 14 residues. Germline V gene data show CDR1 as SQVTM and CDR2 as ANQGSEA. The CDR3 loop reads CSVVWDRVFYEQYF. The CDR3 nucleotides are TGCAGCGTTGTGTGGGACAGGGTATTCTACGAGCAGTACTTC.

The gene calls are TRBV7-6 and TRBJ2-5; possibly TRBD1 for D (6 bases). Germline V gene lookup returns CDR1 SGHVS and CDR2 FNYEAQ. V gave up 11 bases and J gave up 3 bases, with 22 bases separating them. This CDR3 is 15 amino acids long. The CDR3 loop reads CAGSLAHGTKETQYF. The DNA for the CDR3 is TGTGCCGGTAGTTTAGCCCACGGGACAAAAGAGACCCAGTACTTC.

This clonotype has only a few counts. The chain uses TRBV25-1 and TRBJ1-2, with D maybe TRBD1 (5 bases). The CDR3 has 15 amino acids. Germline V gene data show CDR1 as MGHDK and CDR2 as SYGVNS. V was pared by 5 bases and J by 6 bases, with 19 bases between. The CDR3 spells CASSLQGEGWHGYTF. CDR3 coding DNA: TGTGCCAGCAGTCTCCAGGGAGAGGGCTGGCATGGCTACACCTTC.

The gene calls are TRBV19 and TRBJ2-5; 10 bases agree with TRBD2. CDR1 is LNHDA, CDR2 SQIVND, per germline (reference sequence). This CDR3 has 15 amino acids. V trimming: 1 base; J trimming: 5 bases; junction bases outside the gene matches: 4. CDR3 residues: CASSIASGSVETQYF. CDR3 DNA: TGTGCCAGTAGTATAGCTAGCGGGAGTGTTGAGACCCAGTACTTC.

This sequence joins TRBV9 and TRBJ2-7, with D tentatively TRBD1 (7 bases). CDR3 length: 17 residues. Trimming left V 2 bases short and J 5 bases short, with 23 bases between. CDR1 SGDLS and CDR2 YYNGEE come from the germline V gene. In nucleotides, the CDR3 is TGTGCCAGCAGCGTCGGGGGACAGAGCACAGATACGCACGAGCAGTACGTC. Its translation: CASSVGGQSTDTHEQYV.

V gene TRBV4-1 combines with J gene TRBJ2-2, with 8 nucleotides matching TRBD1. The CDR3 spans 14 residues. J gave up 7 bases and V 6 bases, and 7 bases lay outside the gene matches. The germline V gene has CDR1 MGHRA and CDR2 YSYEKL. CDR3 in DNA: TGCGCCAGCAGTGATGGAGACAGGGGCGGGGAGCTGTTTTTT. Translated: CASSDGDRGGELFF.

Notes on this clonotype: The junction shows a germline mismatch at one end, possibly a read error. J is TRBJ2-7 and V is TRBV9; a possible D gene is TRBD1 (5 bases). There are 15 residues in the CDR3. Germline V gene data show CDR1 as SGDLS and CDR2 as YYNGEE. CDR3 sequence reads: CATSIDDTGATEQYF. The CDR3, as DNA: TGTGCCACCAGCATAGATGATACAGGTGCCACCGAACAGTACTTC.

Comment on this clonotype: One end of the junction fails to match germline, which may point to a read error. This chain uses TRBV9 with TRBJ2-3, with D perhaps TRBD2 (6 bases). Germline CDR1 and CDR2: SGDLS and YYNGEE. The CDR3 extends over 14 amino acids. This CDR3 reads CASSLGGRPGGNNF. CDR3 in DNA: TGTGCCAGCAGCTTGGGGGGACGTCCGGGTGGAAACAATTTT.

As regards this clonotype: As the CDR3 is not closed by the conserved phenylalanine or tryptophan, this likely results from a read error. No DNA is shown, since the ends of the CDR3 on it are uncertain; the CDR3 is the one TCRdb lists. This chain's CDR3 is CASGDGSTETQYFAL. The rearrangement links TRBV2 to TRBJ2-6; the DNA was not used to check the table's D call, TRBD2. Germline V lookup: CDR1 SNHLY, CDR2 FYNNEI. The CDR3 is 15 residues long, counting both termini.

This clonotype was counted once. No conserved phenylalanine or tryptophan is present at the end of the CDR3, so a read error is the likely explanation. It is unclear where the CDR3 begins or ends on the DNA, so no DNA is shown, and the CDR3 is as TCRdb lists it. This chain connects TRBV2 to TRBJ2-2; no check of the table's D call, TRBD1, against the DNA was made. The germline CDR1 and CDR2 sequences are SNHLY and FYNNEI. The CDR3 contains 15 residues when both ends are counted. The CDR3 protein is CASGDGGTDTQDFVS.

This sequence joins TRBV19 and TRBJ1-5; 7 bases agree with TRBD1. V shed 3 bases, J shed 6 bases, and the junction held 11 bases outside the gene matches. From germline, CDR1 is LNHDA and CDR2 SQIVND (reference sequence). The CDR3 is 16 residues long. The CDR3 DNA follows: TGTGCCAGTAGTATGAGATGGCAGGGGGAAGGTCAGCCCCAGCATTTT. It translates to CASSMRWQGEGQPQHF. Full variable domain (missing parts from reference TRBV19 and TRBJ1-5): DGGITQSPKYLFRKEGQNVTLSCEQNLNHDAMYWYRQDPGQGLRLIYYSQIVNDFQKGDIAEGYSVSREKKESFPLTVTSAQKNPTAFYLCASSMRWQGEGQPQHFGDGTRLSIL.

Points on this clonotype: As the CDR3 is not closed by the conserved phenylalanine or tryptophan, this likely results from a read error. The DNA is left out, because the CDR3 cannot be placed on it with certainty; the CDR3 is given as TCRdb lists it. The CDR3 reads CASSVGSDTQYIG. The rearrangement links TRBV7-8 to TRBJ1-2. The CDR3 is 13 amino acids in total, end residues counted. Germline-derived CDR1 and CDR2 are SGHVS and FQNEAQ.

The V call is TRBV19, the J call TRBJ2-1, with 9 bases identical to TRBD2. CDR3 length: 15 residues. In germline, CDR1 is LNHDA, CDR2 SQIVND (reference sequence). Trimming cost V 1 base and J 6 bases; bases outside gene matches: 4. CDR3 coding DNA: TGTGCCAGTAGTATAGCTAGCGGGATGGGCAATGAGCAGTTCTTC. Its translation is CASSIASGMGNEQFF. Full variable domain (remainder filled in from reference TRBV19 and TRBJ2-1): DGGITQSPKYLFRKEGQNVTLSCEQNLNHDAMYWYRQDPGQGLRLIYYSQIVNDFQKGDIAEGYSVSREKKESFPLTVTSAQKNPTAFYLCASSIASGMGNEQFFGPGTRLTVL.

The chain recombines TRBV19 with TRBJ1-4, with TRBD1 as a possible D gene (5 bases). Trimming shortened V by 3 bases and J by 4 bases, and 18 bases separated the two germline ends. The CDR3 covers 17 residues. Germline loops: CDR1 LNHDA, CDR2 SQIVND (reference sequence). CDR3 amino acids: CASSITTGEQINEKLFF. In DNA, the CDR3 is TGTGCCAGTAGTATCACTACAGGAGAACAAATTAATGAAAAACTGTTTTTT.

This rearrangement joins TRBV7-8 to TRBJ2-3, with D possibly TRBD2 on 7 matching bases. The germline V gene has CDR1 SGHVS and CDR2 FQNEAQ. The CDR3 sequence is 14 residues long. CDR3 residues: CSGSGEGGTDTQYF. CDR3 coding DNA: TGTTCCGGCAGCGGGGAGGGGGGTACAGATACGCAGTATTTT.

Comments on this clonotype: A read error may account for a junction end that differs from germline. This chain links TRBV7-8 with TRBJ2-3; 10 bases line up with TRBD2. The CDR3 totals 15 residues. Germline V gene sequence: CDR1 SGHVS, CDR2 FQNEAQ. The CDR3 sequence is CASSQSSGGTGTQYF. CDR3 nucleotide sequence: TGTGCCAGCAGCCAATCTAGCGGGGGCACAGGTACGCAGTATTTT.

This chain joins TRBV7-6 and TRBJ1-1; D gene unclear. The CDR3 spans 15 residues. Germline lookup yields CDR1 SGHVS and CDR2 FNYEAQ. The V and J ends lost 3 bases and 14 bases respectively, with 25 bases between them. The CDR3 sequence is CASSLGSNNSPLHFF. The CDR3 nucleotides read TGTGCCAGCAGCTTGGGTTCCAATAATTCCCCCCTCCACTTCTTT. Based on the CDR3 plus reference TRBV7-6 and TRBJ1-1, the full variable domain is GAGVSQSPRYKVTKRGQDVALRCDPISGHVSLYWYRQALGQGPEFLTYFNYEAQQDKSGLPNDRFSAERPEGSISTLTIQRTEQRDSAMYRCASSLGSNNSPLHFFGQGTRLTVV.

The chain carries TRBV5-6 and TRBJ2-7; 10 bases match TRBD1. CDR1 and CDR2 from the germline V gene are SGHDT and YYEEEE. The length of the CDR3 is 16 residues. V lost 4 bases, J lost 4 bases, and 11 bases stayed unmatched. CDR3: CASSPSDRGRLYEQYF. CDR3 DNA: TGTGCCAGCAGCCCGTCGGACAGGGGGAGATTGTACGAGCAGTACTTC.

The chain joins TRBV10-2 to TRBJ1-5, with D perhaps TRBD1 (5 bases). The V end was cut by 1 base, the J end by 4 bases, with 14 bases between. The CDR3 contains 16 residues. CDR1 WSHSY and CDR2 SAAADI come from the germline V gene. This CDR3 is CASSEFGGAQNQPQHF. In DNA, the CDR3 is TGCGCCAGCAGTGAGTTTGGCGGGGCCCAGAATCAGCCCCAGCATTTT.